A selection of T cell receptor beta chains follows, all from one sample in a study of blood T cells in healthy people across ages. TCRdb ran MiXCR on the 5' RACE reads and lists one entry per CDR3 protein. The table includes 650,000 to 1,000,000 distinct CDR3 sequences, roughly 35% detected once. Sample: blood. The receptors originated from a man aged 18 to 30 in good health. CDR3s include the opening cysteine and the closing phenylalanine or tryptophan. A D gene is named only where the DNA matches it firmly. Clone sizes are given selectively: once, few, many, or a class where the clone is expanded.

j_call clone_size cdr3_length d_call v_call cdr3_nt cdr3_aa
TRBJ2-5 NA 13 NA TRBV29-1 TGCAGCGTTGAACAGGACAACCAAGAGACCCAGTACTTC CSVEQDNQETQYF
TRBJ2-6 NA 18 NA TRBV20-1 TGCAGTGCTAGAGATTCAAGGGGAAAGTACTCTGGGGCCAACGTCCTGACTTTC CSARDSRGKYSGANVLTF
TRBJ2-7 NA 13 NA TRBV9 TGTGCCAGCAGCGGCCCCCCGCGCTACGAGCAGTACTTC CASSGPPRYEQYF
TRBJ2-2 NA 16 NA TRBV10-3 TGTGCCATCCGGGGCGTCGCCTCCCTAACACCCGGGGAGCTGTTTTTT CAIRGVASLTPGELFF
TRBJ2-5 NA 13 NA TRBV20-1 TGCAGTGCTGGCCGGGCGGATCAAGAGACCCAGTACTTC CSAGRADQETQYF
TRBJ2-2 NA 14 NA TRBV2 TGTGCCGGAATGGTACAGGGGAACACCGGGGAGCTGTTTTTT CAGMVQGNTGELFF
TRBJ2-2 few 11 NA TRBV12-3/TRBV12-4 TGTGCCAGCACTAGTTTCGGGGAGCTGTTTTTT CASTSFGELFF
TRBJ2-1 NA 13 TRBD2 TRBV20-1 TGCAGTGCGGTCAGGGAGGGTTTTGGTGAGCAGTTCTTC CSAVREGFGEQFF
TRBJ1-2 few 14 NA TRBV28 TGTGCCAGCAGTCACTCGACAGAGCACTATGGCTACACCTTC CASSHSTEHYGYTF
TRBJ2-5 NA 18 TRBD2 TRBV4-2 TGTGCCAGCAGCCAAGATAGGCTCGGGAGGGTGGCCTTTTATGAGCAGTACTTC CASSQDRLGRVAFYEQYF
TRBJ2-1 many 15 TRBD2 TRBV7-2 TGTGCCAGCCCTAAATCGGCGGGGGAGAACAATGAGCAGTTCTTC CASPKSAGENNEQFF
TRBJ2-6 NA 19 NA TRBV4-3 TGCGCCAGCAGCCAAGATGGGAGGACAGGCGGCTCTGGGGCCAACGTCCTGACTTTC CASSQDGRTGGSGANVLTF
TRBJ2-5 NA 14 TRBD1 TRBV20-1 TGCAGTGCGAAGGGGACAGGGGGGCCGGAGACCCAGTACTTC CSAKGTGGPETQYF
TRBJ2-1 NA 13 NA TRBV7-9 TGTGCCAGCTTCCACCTCGGGAGCGATGAGCAGTTCTTC CASFHLGSDEQFF
TRBJ2-7 NA 16 TRBD2 TRBV25-1 TGTGCCAGCAGTGAATGGGCTAGCGGGGGCCCCTACGAGCAGTACTTC CASSEWASGGPYEQYF
TRBJ2-1 NA 16 TRBD2 TRBV4-3 TGCGCCAGCAGCCAAGAATTAGCGGGAGGCCACAATGAGCAGTTCTTC CASSQELAGGHNEQFF
TRBJ2-1 NA 15 TRBD1 TRBV20-1 TGCAGTGCTAGAGAGGGGACAGGGACCTACAATGAGCAGTTCTTC CSAREGTGTYNEQFF
TRBJ2-5 NA 11 NA TRBV24-1 TGTGCCACCAAGCAGGGGGAGACCCAGTACTTC CATKQGETQYF
TRBJ1-1 few 15 TRBD1 TRBV6-2/TRBV6-3 TGTGCCAGCAGTCCCCGACAGGGGGGGGACACTGAAGCTTTCTTT CASSPRQGGDTEAFF
TRBJ1-1 many 13 NA TRBV15 TGTGCCACCAGCACCAGGGACAACACTGAAGCTTTCTTT CATSTRDNTEAFF
TRBJ2-3 NA 14 NA TRBV10-1 TGCGCCAGCAGTGAGTCCCAGGGATGGTCTACGCAGTATTTT CASSESQGWSTQYF
TRBJ2-5 NA 17 TRBD2 TRBV12-3/TRBV12-4 TGTGCCAGCAGTTCCCCCCGACTAGCGGGGTTGGGGGAGACCCAGTACTTC CASSSPRLAGLGETQYF
TRBJ1-2 NA 17 NA TRBV12-3/TRBV12-4 TGTGCCAGCAGTTTAATTAGTCGAGGATCAGCTAACTATGGCTACACCTTC CASSLISRGSANYGYTF
TRBJ1-1 few 14 NA TRBV27 TGTGCCAGCAGTCGGAGGCAGGTAGACACTGAAGCTTTCTTT CASSRRQVDTEAFF
TRBJ1-1 few 12 NA TRBV7-9 TGTGCCAGCAGCTTAGTTGGGGCGCAAGCTTTCTTT CASSLVGAQAFF
TRBJ2-1 few 11 TRBD2 TRBV12-3/TRBV12-4 TGTGCCAGCAGCGGGGGGGGAAAGCAGTTCTTC CASSGGGKQFF
TRBJ2-1 NA 16 TRBD2 TRBV7-9 TGTGCCAGCAGCTTAATAACCGGGGGGGCGCGGAATGAGCAGTTCTTC CASSLITGGARNEQFF
TRBJ2-1 NA 14 NA TRBV20-1 TGCAGTGCCCGGGGAGGTGGTTACCACAATGAGCAGTTCTTC CSARGGGYHNEQFF
TRBJ1-2 NA 14 NA TRBV4-3 TGCGCCAGCAGCCAGCAGACAGCTAACTATGACTACACCTTC CASSQQTANYDYTF
TRBJ1-2 NA 15 TRBD1 TRBV10-3 TGTGCCATCAGTGATGCACAGGGGGCGGTAGGAGGCTACACCTTC CAISDAQGAVGGYTF
TRBJ2-6 NA 17 NA TRBV5-8 TGTGCCAGCAGCGGACAAGGACGGAGCTCTGGGGCCAACGTCCTGACTTTC CASSGQGRSSGANVLTF
TRBJ2-7 NA 15 TRBD2 TRBV10-3 TGTGCCATCAGTGACTGGCGGGAGGGGACCTACGAGCAGTACTTC CAISDWREGTYEQYF
TRBJ1-1 few 12 NA TRBV7-9 TGTGCCAGCAGCCCCCTTGCCACTGAAGCTTTCTTT CASSPLATEAFF
TRBJ2-7 NA 15 TRBD1 TRBV7-9 TGTGCCAGCAGCACCAGGACAGGGATGGGAGGCGAGCAGTACTTC CASSTRTGMGGEQYF
TRBJ2-1 NA 17 NA TRBV18 TGTGCCAGCTCACCACTTGAACAGGGAGGATATTACAATGAGCAGTTCTTC CASSPLEQGGYYNEQFF
TRBJ1-2 NA 14 TRBD1 TRBV28 TGTGCCAGCAGTTTAGGCAGGGGGCTAGGGGGCTACACCTTC CASSLGRGLGGYTF
TRBJ1-1 NA 15 NA TRBV28 TGTGCCAGCAACCCTCACGGCCACGGGAACACTGAAGCTTTCTTT CASNPHGHGNTEAFF
TRBJ2-1 few 13 NA TRBV20-1 TGCAGTGCCACGTCAGGAATCTACAATGAGCAGTTCTTC CSATSGIYNEQFF
TRBJ2-5 NA 21 TRBD2 TRBV11-2 TGTGCCAGCAGCTACTTACAGCTAGCGGGAGGACTTGGAGCGTACCAAGAGACCCAGTACTTC CASSYLQLAGGLGAYQETQYF
TRBJ2-5 NA 15 NA TRBV20-1 TGCAGTGCTAGGGATGCAGGACAGATCCAAGAGACCCAGTACTTC CSARDAGQIQETQYF
TRBJ2-3 NA 12 NA TRBV28 TGTGCCACCCAGCCGGGTACAGATACGCAGTATTTT CATQPGTDTQYF
TRBJ1-1 few 12 NA TRBV12-3/TRBV12-4 TGTGCCAGCAGTACCTCTGAGGCGAACGCTTTCTTT CASSTSEANAFF
TRBJ2-7 few 14 NA TRBV6-2/TRBV6-3 TGTGCCAGCAGTTGGGCCCTAGAGAGCTACGAGCAGTACTTC CASSWALESYEQYF
TRBJ2-1 NA 17 TRBD2 TRBV12-3/TRBV12-4 TGTGCCAGCAGTTCGGGACTAGCGGGGGGGCTTGACAATGAGCAGTTCTTC CASSSGLAGGLDNEQFF
TRBJ2-7 NA 15 NA TRBV27 TGTGCCAGCAGTCTTCTCAGGGGTCTCTCCTACGAGCAGTACTTC CASSLLRGLSYEQYF
TRBJ2-5 NA 14 NA TRBV4-2 TGTGCCAGCAGCCCAGGGGGGTATACCCATGAGCAGTACTTC CASSPGGYTHEQYF
TRBJ2-3 NA 15 TRBD1 TRBV5-6 TGTGCCAGCAGCAAGGGAGGGACAGGGGAAGATACGCAGTATTTT CASSKGGTGEDTQYF
TRBJ2-7 NA 11 NA TRBV6-2/TRBV6-3 TGTGCCAGCAGCGTGGTCTACGAGCAGTACTTC CASSVVYEQYF